This is a list of T cell receptor beta chains from one sample in a study of early T cells in non-severe SARS-CoV-2 infection. TCRdb passed the 5' RACE reads through MiXCR, listing each CDR3 protein once. The table records some 110,000 distinct CDR3 sequences, about 15% of them present only once. Material for sequencing was whole blood. Receptors originate from an adult who was a healthcare worker with PCR-confirmed SARS-CoV-2 infection or an uninfected control (not recorded which). Both conserved end residues are part of each CDR3. D genes are given only for firm matches. Size is stated for part of the rows, as once, few or many counts, or as a class when the clone is expanded.

J gene | D gene | clone size | V gene | CDR3 DNA | CDR3 protein
TRBJ1-1 | TRBD1 | few | TRBV20-1 | TGCAGTGCTCTCCAGGGGACAGCGAACACTGAAGCTTTCTTT | CSALQGTANTEAFF
TRBJ2-6 | NA | NA | TRBV9 | TGTGCCAGCAGAGGCCTCTCTGGGGCCAACGTCCTGACTTTC | CASRGLSGANVLTF
TRBJ2-3 | NA | NA | TRBV30 | TGTGCCTGGAGTGTACCCTGGGATACGCAGTATTTT | CAWSVPWDTQYF
TRBJ1-6 | TRBD1 | few | TRBV27 | TGTGCCAGCGGTCAGGGGGTCAATTACCCCCTCCACTTT | CASGQGVNYPLHF
TRBJ2-3 | TRBD1 | NA | TRBV9 | TGTGCCAGCAGCGTAGAGGGACAGCCGGAAATGGGTACAGATACGCAGTATTTT | CASSVEGQPEMGTDTQYF
TRBJ2-1 | TRBD2 | few | TRBV20-1 | TGCAGTGCAACGGGGGGGGGCAATGAGCAGTTCTTC | CSATGGGNEQFF
TRBJ2-1 | TRBD2 | NA | TRBV13 | TGTGCCAGCACCGATGGACTAGCGCCCCCCGATGAGCAGTTCTTC | CASTDGLAPPDEQFF
TRBJ1-1 | NA | few | TRBV2 | TGTGCCAGCAGTGAAGGGGGCGGCAGCACTGAAGCTTTCTTT | CASSEGGGSTEAFF
TRBJ2-5 | NA | NA | TRBV20-1 | TGCAGTGCTAGTGATGCGGGAGAGACCCAGTACTTC | CSASDAGETQYF
TRBJ2-1 | TRBD2 | NA | TRBV6-1 | TGTGCCAGCAGTTCCTCGGGGGGGCCTTACAATGAGCAGTTCTTC | CASSSSGGPYNEQFF
TRBJ2-3 | TRBD1 | few | TRBV29-1 | TGCAGCGCGGCCGGGACAGGGTACACAGATACGCAGTATTTT | CSAAGTGYTDTQYF